Listed below are T cell receptor beta chains from one sample, sequenced in a study of shared clonotypes between healthy human individuals. Sequenced by immunoSEQ multiplex PCR; TCRdb stores in-frame clones only, minus some. The sample includes approximately 1.5 million clones, approximately 98% of them seen just once. The material sequenced was naive CD4+ T cells sorted from blood. The receptors were sampled from a young man in good health. Each CDR3 is given with its conserved first and last residue. The D gene is left open where the match is weak.

TRBJ1-1,13,NA,TRBV9,CASSVWGRTEAFF
TRBJ1-3,16,NA,TRBV5-8,CASSPKDPSSGNTIYF
TRBJ1-1,14,NA,TRBV27,CASSPRLGRTEAFF
TRBJ2-3,16,NA,TRBV4-3,CASSQGTLVHTDTQYF
TRBJ2-1,12,NA,TRBV7-6,CASKEIYNEQFF
TRBJ2-3,15,TRBD2,TRBV5-1,CASSLGKAGRDTQYF
TRBJ2-1,14,NA,TRBV7-2,CASSLGSLAHEQFF
TRBJ1-3,17,NA,TRBV5-5,CASSSLGQIISGNTIYF
TRBJ2-7,14,TRBD1,TRBV5-5,CASSPGTGNYEQYF
TRBJ2-1,11,TRBD2,TRBV30,CAWSSGLAQFF
TRBJ2-5,15,TRBD1,TRBV29-1,CSGSRDRGRQETQYF
TRBJ1-3,15,TRBD1,TRBV6-5,CASSYGTVSGNTIYF
TRBJ2-7,16,TRBD1,TRBV27,CASSLRGQGTIYEQYF
TRBJ2-3,16,NA,TRBV11-2,CASSLYESGYTDTQYF
TRBJ2-6,15,NA,TRBV10-3,CAITSRSSGANVLTF
TRBJ2-3,15,TRBD2,TRBV4-1,CASSPSGSRTDTQYF
TRBJ2-5,15,TRBD2,TRBV2,CASNGRERDGETQYF
TRBJ1-3,16,NA,TRBV11-2,CASSPITGNSGNTIYF
TRBJ2-3,15,TRBD2,TRBV11-2,CASSQAPTSRDTQYF
TRBJ2-3,16,NA,TRBV6-1,CASSALTGTSTDTQYF
TRBJ2-5,17,TRBD2,TRBV11-2,CASSLVGRTSVKETQYF
TRBJ1-5,14,NA,TRBV21-1,CASSKRTSNQPQHF
TRBJ2-7,14,TRBD1,TRBV18,CASSPGTGYSEQYF
TRBJ2-2,13,TRBD2,TRBV29-1,CSASGSATGELFF
TRBJ2-3,18,TRBD2,TRBV7-3,CASSPSRTSFSDTDTQYF
TRBJ2-7,13,NA,TRBV5-4,CASSLGGKNEQYF
TRBJ1-5,15,NA,TRBV5-6,CASSWGGFGNQPQHF
TRBJ2-7,16,TRBD1,TRBV5-6,CASSLPGQGIGYEQYF
TRBJ1-5,16,NA,TRBV18,CASSPLGQLNNQPQHF